Presented here are 24 T cell receptor beta chains from one specimen sequenced in a study of technical replicates of blood from four donors. Clones were sequenced by immunoSEQ multiplex PCR, and TCRdb holds only the in-frame ones, with some missing. This sample carries about 75,000 clones, around 97% of them seen once, and the ten largest clones take under 0.3%. Material: T cells isolated from PBMCs. The receptors come from a human donor in good health.

The J gene is TRBJ2-1, the V gene TRBV10-2, with TRBD2 matching 8 bases. J lost 4 bases, V lost 6 bases, and 11 bases had no gene match. Germline V gene data show CDR1 as WSHSY and CDR2 as SAAADI. CDR3 size: 16 residues. Written as DNA, the CDR3 is TGCGCCAGCAGCAAAAAGGGACTAGATGGGTACAATGAGCAGTTCTTC. Translated: CASSKKGLDGYNEQFF.

CDR3 nucleotide sequence: TGTGCCAGCAGGGACTCTGAAGCTTTCTTT. Its translation is CASRDSEAFF. This chain links TRBV21-1 with TRBJ1-1. TRBV21-1 represents a pseudogene. This CDR3 region has 10 residues.

The genes are TRBV27 and TRBJ2-1, with TRBD2 matching 10 bases. The CDR3 sequence is 15 residues long. Germline CDR1 and CDR2: MNHEY and SMNVEV (reference sequence). After removal of 5 bases from V and 6 bases from J, the junction contained 7 bases not matched to a gene. The CDR3 here is CASSTSSGRGNEQFF. CDR3 in DNA: TGTGCCAGCAGTACGTCTAGCGGGAGAGGCAATGAGCAGTTCTTC.

The chain is built from TRBV29-1 and TRBJ2-7, with 7 bases identical to TRBD2. Germline lookup yields CDR1 SQVTM and CDR2 ANQGSEA. This CDR3 has 13 amino acids. V was pared by 4 bases and J by 5 bases, with 8 bases of the junction left unmatched. CDR3 sequence: CSVVGGSSHEQYF. The CDR3 DNA is TGCAGCGTTGTAGGCGGGAGCAGCCACGAGCAGTACTTC.

This clone was counted once. The CDR3 region is CASSETAGVMTQYF. In DNA, the CDR3 is TGTGCCAGCAGTGAAACCGCAGGGGTCATGACCCAGTACTTC. The chain joins TRBV6-4 to TRBJ2-5; the D gene is possibly TRBD1 (6 bases). Deletions cut 3 bases from V and 7 bases from J, with 15 bases between. Germline V gene data show CDR1 as MRHNA and CDR2 as SNTAGT. The CDR3 is made up of 14 amino acids.

The genes are TRBV7-2 and TRBJ2-2; the match to TRBD2 covers 9 bases. Germline-derived CDR1 and CDR2 are SGHTA and FQGNSA. After removal of 2 bases from V and 7 bases from J, the junction contained 5 bases not matched to a gene. CDR3 length: 15 residues. CDR3 amino acids: CASSLFFSGSGELFF. DNA of the CDR3: TGTGCCAGCAGCTTATTTTTTAGCGGGAGCGGGGAGCTGTTTTTT. The full variable domain, its missing parts supplied by reference TRBV7-2 and TRBJ2-2, is GAGVSQSPSNKVTEKGKDVELRCDPISGHTALYWYRQSLGQGLEFLIYFQGNSAPDKSGLPSDRFSAERTGGSVSTLTIQRTQQEDSAVYLCASSLFFSGSGELFFGEGSRLTVL.

The genes are TRBV9 and TRBJ2-1; 10 nucleotides match TRBD2. This CDR3 contains 17 residues. Germline V CDR1 and CDR2: SGDLS, YYNGEE. V shed 0 bases and J 0 bases; nucleotides not matched to a gene: 3. CDR3: CASSVGASGSSYNEQFF. Here the CDR3 DNA reads TGTGCCAGCAGCGTAGGGGCTAGCGGGAGCTCCTACAATGAGCAGTTCTTC.

The chain links TRBV6-5 to TRBJ2-3, with 9 bases aligning to TRBD2. V trimming: 6 bases; J trimming: 8 bases; junction bases outside the gene matches: 6. The CDR3 has 13 amino acids. CDR1 is MNHEY, CDR2 SVGAGI, per germline. CDR3 region: CASSRLADATQYF. The CDR3, as DNA: TGTGCCAGCAGCAGACTAGCGGATGCTACGCAGTATTTT.

This sequence joins TRBV30 and TRBJ2-7; 7 bases are shared with TRBD2. The CDR3 covers 14 residues. V trimming: 0 bases; J trimming: 5 bases; junction bases outside the gene matches: 7. Germline CDR1 reads GTSNPN; CDR2 reads SVGIG (reference sequence). The CDR3 DNA reads TGTGCCTGGAGTGTAGCGGGACTCATTAACGAGCAGTACTTC. This translates into CAWSVAGLINEQYF.

The chain has TRBV2 and TRBJ1-4; 7 bases fit TRBD1. The CDR3 has 15 residues. V was pared by 7 bases and J by 8 bases, with 13 bases of the junction left unmatched. The germline CDR1 and CDR2 sequences are SNHLY and FYNNEI. Written as DNA, the CDR3 is TGTGCCAGCACCCTATTAGGGGGCGGCGGGGAAAAACTGTTTTTT. Amino acid sequence: CASTLLGGGGEKLFF.

The rearrangement uses TRBV15 and TRBJ2-2; TRBD1 agrees at 7 bases. Germline V gives CDR1 LNHNV, CDR2 YYDKDF (reference sequence). Trimming at V came to 4 bases and at J to 8 bases, leaving 7 bases not matched to a gene. The CDR3 contains 14 residues. The CDR3 bases are TGTGCCACCAGCATAGGGGGCACGGCTGGGGAGCTGTTTTTT. Amino acids: CATSIGGTAGELFF. The variable domain in full, with the rest retrieved from reference TRBV15 and TRBJ2-2, is DAMVIQNPRYQVTQFGKPVTLSCSQTLNHNVMYWYQQKSSQAPKLLFHYYDKDFNNEADTPDNFQSRRPNTSFCFLDIRSPGLGDTAMYLCATSIGGTAGELFFGEGSRLTVL.

This clone has a single count. At one end, the junction sequence differs from germline, possibly due to a read error. This chain joins TRBV7-7 and TRBJ2-2, with 10 bases lining up with TRBD1. Germline V CDR1 and CDR2: SSHAT, FNYEAQ (reference sequence). This CDR3 region has 15 residues. This chain's CDR3 is CASSRDRGNTGELFF. DNA for the CDR3: TGTGCTAGCAGCCGGGACAGGGGCAACACCGGGGAGCTGTTTTTT.

V is TRBV4-3 and J is TRBJ1-1; D may be TRBD1 (5 bases). The CDR3 consists of 14 residues. Looked up from germline, CDR1 is LGHNA and CDR2 is YSLEER. Trimming removed 0 bases at V and 5 bases at J, with 10 bases between. The CDR3 DNA is TGCGCCAGCAGCCAAGATTTGGGGGGAACTGAAGCTTTCTTT. This encodes CASSQDLGGTEAFF.

This chain uses TRBV5-4 with TRBJ2-7; no clear D gene. Trimming took 0 bases from V and 7 from J, leaving 14 bases between them. The CDR3 has 14 amino acids. The germline V gene has CDR1 SGHNT and CDR2 YYREEE (reference sequence). Written as DNA, the CDR3 is TGTGCCAGCAGCTTGGATTTACAGCCAAGGGAGCAGTACTTC. Protein sequence: CASSLDLQPREQYF.

The genes are TRBV27 and TRBJ2-5, with D unclear. V lost 1 base and J lost 5, with 8 bases in between. Germline V gene data show CDR1 as MNHEY and CDR2 as SMNVEV (reference sequence). The CDR3 totals 13 residues. The DNA of the CDR3 is TGTGCCAGCAGTTTATATGCCGGGGAGACCCAGTACTTC. This translates into CASSLYAGETQYF.

This rearrangement joins TRBV28 to TRBJ2-1; 7 nucleotides align to TRBD2. The J segment lost 3 bases and the V segment lost 4 bases, leaving 6 bases of the junction unmatched. Germline values: CDR1 MDHEN, CDR2 SYDVKM. The CDR3 sequence is 15 residues long. The chain's CDR3 is CASSSLTSVYNEQFF. DNA of the CDR3: TGTGCCAGCAGTTCACTAACTAGCGTCTACAATGAGCAGTTCTTC.

V gene TRBV30 combines with J gene TRBJ2-7; D may be TRBD2 (6 bases). This CDR3 contains 12 residues. V dropped 2 bases and J dropped 12 bases, with 17 bases sitting between them. The germline CDR1 and CDR2 sequences are GTSNPN and SVGIG (reference sequence). CDR3 protein: CAWSPTSHPAYF. The CDR3 nucleotides are TGTGCCTGGAGTCCCACTAGCCATCCGGCGTACTTC.

The chain links TRBV18 to TRBJ2-7; D is possibly TRBD2 (6 bases). This CDR3 is built from 14 residues. The V gene's germline CDR1 is KGHSH and CDR2 LQKENI. The V and J ends lost 2 bases and 0 bases respectively, with 8 bases between them. This CDR3 reads CASSPGRNSYEQYF. The CDR3 nucleotides read TGTGCCAGCTCACCAGGGAGGAACTCCTACGAGCAGTACTTC. Variable domain in full (rest from reference TRBV18 and TRBJ2-7): NAGVMQNPRHLVRRRGQEARLRCSPMKGHSHVYWYRQLPEEGLKFMVYLQKENIIDESGMPKERFSAEFPKEGPSILRIQQVVRGDSAAYFCASSPGRNSYEQYFGPGTRLTVT.

J is TRBJ2-5 and V is TRBV5-5, with a weak D call TRBD1 (5 bases). V lost 3 bases and J lost 2, with 14 bases in between. The CDR3 length is 15 residues. Germline CDR1 and CDR2: SGHKS and YYEKEE (reference sequence). CDR3 loop: CASSYTGSPQETQYF. The CDR3 DNA reads TGTGCCAGCAGCTACACAGGTTCCCCGCAAGAGACCCAGTACTTC.

This chain uses TRBV27 with TRBJ1-2, with D possibly TRBD1 on 6 matching bases. This CDR3 has 12 residues. V lost 9 bases, J lost 4 bases, and 12 bases lay in between. Germline V CDR1 and CDR2: MNHEY, SMNVEV (reference sequence). The CDR3 loop is CASYREGYGYTF. CDR3 nucleotide sequence: TGTGCCAGTTACAGGGAGGGCTATGGCTACACCTTC.

V and J are TRBV19 and TRBJ1-1; perhaps TRBD1 as D (5 bases). This CDR3 is 13 amino acids long. The V end lost 3 bases, the J end lost 5 bases, and 10 bases lay between the germline ends. Germline-derived CDR1 and CDR2 are LNHDA and SQIVND (reference sequence). CDR3 DNA: TGTGCCAGTAGTATCGCCAGGGAAACTGAAGCTTTCTTT. It encodes CASSIARETEAFF.

The chain combines TRBV2 with TRBJ2-4; D unclear. Trimming pared 8 bases from V and 0 bases from J, leaving 11 bases between. This CDR3 region has 14 residues. Looked up from germline, CDR1 is SNHLY and CDR2 is FYNNEI. The CDR3 sequence: CASYPGIAKNIQYF. CDR3 sequence (DNA): TGTGCCAGCTATCCAGGAATAGCCAAAAACATTCAGTACTTC. Full variable domain (missing parts from reference TRBV2 and TRBJ2-4): EPEVTQTPSHQVTQMGQEVILRCVPISNHLYFYWYRQILGQKVEFLVSFYNNEISEKSEIFDDQFSVERPDGSNFTLKIRSTKLEDSAMYFCASYPGIAKNIQYFGAGTRLSVL.

The chain employs TRBV14 and TRBJ2-5; D is possibly TRBD2 (5 bases). This CDR3 has 15 amino acids. Germline CDR1 reads SGHDN; CDR2 reads FVKESK. Between the trimmed V and J ends, which lost 3 bases and 7 bases, there was a span of 18 bases. The chain's CDR3 is CASSQKEVLAATQYF. The CDR3 coding sequence is TGTGCCAGCAGCCAGAAAGAGGTGCTAGCTGCGACCCAGTACTTC.

The chain recombines TRBV9 with TRBJ2-3; possible D gene TRBD2, 7 bases. In germline, CDR1 is SGDLS, CDR2 YYNGEE. This CDR3 is built from 15 residues. V was shortened by 1 base and J by 4 bases, with 13 bases between the two germline ends. The CDR3: CASSVWGGEADTQYF. In nucleotides, the CDR3 is TGTGCCAGCAGCGTATGGGGGGGCGAAGCAGATACGCAGTATTTT.